The clone carrying this T cell receptor (beta chain) was counted many times. The CDR3 consists of 15 residues. Losses at the gene ends were 3 bases for V and 8 bases for J; bases not matched to a gene: 12. CDR1 is MDHEN, CDR2 SYDVKM, per germline. Researchers made TCR beta libraries by using iRepertoire HTBI primers and running Arm-PCR on CDR3 regions. From the multiplex PCR reads, TCRdb called clonotypes with MiXCR, one entry per CDR3 protein. Altogether hundreds of thousands of distinct CDR3 sequences are present, approximately 15% being singletons, with the ten largest covering approximately 18%. Described time point: newly diagnosed GD, antithyroid drugs for less than 3 months. Extracted PBMC RNA gave rise to the TCR library. The sample belongs to a study of regulatory T cells in long-lasting Graves disease. These same data were also listed under a study on T cells in Graves' hyperthyroidism and ophthalmopathy. That work contributes: A model using 13 V-J features told ophthalmopathy apart from stable hyperthyroidism.

The chain uses TRBV28 and TRBJ1-2, with 7 bases identical to TRBD1. The receptor comes from a woman aged 25 to 45 with Graves disease. This material consisted of peripheral blood mononuclear cells (PBMCs), taken at new diagnosis, from a patient treated with antithyroid drugs. CDR3 loop: CASSLGQSTPWGYTF. CDR3 coding DNA: TGTGCCAGCAGTTTGGGACAGTCAACCCCTTGGGGCTACACCTTC.